The 28 T cell receptor beta chains given below trace back to one sample, sequenced in a study of T cell changes during pregnancy in multiple sclerosis. TCRdb's table, derived via immunoSEQ multiplex PCR, lists solely in-frame clones and lacks some. The sample yields fewer than 60,000 clones, around 93% seen once. The sequences come from CD8+ T cells from peripheral blood mononuclear cells, collected in the first trimester of pregnancy. These receptors were obtained from a female donor with multiple sclerosis, enrolled in a pregnancy study.

The chain couples TRBV6-6 to TRBJ2-2; D gene ambiguous. This CDR3 comprises 14 residues. Trimming stripped 6 bases from V and 6 bases from J, with 14 bases between. Germline V CDR1 and CDR2: MNHNY, SVGAGI (reference sequence). In DNA form, the CDR3 reads TGTGCCAGCAGACCCAACTTAGTACCCGGGGAGCTGTTTTTT. Its translation: CASRPNLVPGELFF.

The V and J genes are TRBV14 and TRBJ2-2, with 11 bases fitting TRBD2. This CDR3 region has 15 residues. From germline, CDR1 is SGHDN and CDR2 FVKESK. V was clipped by 3 bases and J by 7 bases; unmatched bases: 4. The CDR3 DNA reads as TGTGCCAGCAGCCAGCTAGCGGGGGGCCACGGGGAGCTGTTTTTT. Translation gives CASSQLAGGHGELFF.

The gene calls are TRBV19 and TRBJ2-1, with D hard to call. The ends were cut back, 4 bases at V and 0 bases at J, with 10 bases in the middle. Germline assignment: CDR1 LNHDA and CDR2 SQIVND (reference sequence). The CDR3 totals 15 residues. The chain's CDR3 is CASSTRPSSYNEQFF. CDR3 nucleotides: TGTGCCAGTAGTACTCGTCCGAGCTCCTACAATGAGCAGTTCTTC.

This chain joins TRBV25-1 and TRBJ2-3; weak D call: TRBD1 (5 bases). V lost 4 bases and J lost 6, with 17 bases in between. Germline lookup yields CDR1 MGHDK and CDR2 SYGVNS. This CDR3 is built from 15 residues. CDR3: CASSALSIGADTQYF. Here the CDR3 DNA reads TGTGCCAGCAGTGCCCTCTCCATAGGGGCGGATACGCAGTATTTT.

This chain joins TRBV19 and TRBJ2-7, with D maybe TRBD2 (5 bases). This CDR3 comprises 13 residues. Looked up from germline, CDR1 is LNHDA and CDR2 is SQIVND (reference sequence). V lost 4 bases and J 3 bases, leaving 10 bases between the germline ends. CDR3 residues: CASSTTGFYEQYF. The CDR3, as DNA: TGTGCCAGTAGTACCACGGGATTCTACGAGCAGTACTTC.

This chain connects TRBV11-2 to TRBJ2-1; perhaps TRBD1 as D (6 bases). The CDR3 sequence is 17 residues long. The V gene lost 6 bases and the J gene lost 7 bases, with 25 bases spanning the gap. CDR1 SGHAT and CDR2 FQNNGV come from the germline V gene. The CDR3 loop is CASRGPEGDPGRNEQFF. CDR3 sequence (DNA): TGTGCCAGCAGGGGCCCTGAGGGGGATCCCGGTCGGAATGAGCAGTTCTTC.

This clone is a singleton in its sample. V usage is TRBV4-3 and J usage is TRBJ1-2, with 9 bases identical to TRBD1. V gave up 2 bases and J gave up 8 bases; unmatched junction bases: 6. The CDR3 runs to 14 residues. The germline CDR1 and CDR2 sequences are LGHNA and YSLEER. The DNA for the CDR3 is TGCGCCAGCAGCCAATTAAGGACAGGGGAAGGCTACACCTTC. Its protein product is CASSQLRTGEGYTF.

Regarding this clone: Other DNA sequences in the same sample also yield this CDR3. The chain combines TRBV9 with TRBJ2-3, with D perhaps TRBD2 (6 bases). Trimming took off 0 bases at V and 0 bases at J, with 8 bases between the two ends. This CDR3 is 15 amino acids long. CDR1 is SGDLS and CDR2 is YYNGEE in the germline V gene. Written as DNA, the CDR3 is TGTGCCAGCAGCGTAGGGGACTCTAGCACAGATACGCAGTATTTT. Its protein is CASSVGDSSTDTQYF.

The V and J genes are TRBV6-5 and TRBJ2-2; 14 nucleotides line up with TRBD2. The CDR3 extends over 15 amino acids. The trim removed 6 bases at V and 4 bases at J, leaving 1 base unmatched. The V gene's germline CDR1 is MNHEY and CDR2 SVGAGI. CDR3 region: CASSGTSGGTGELFF. CDR3 in DNA: TGTGCCAGCAGCGGGACTAGCGGGGGCACCGGGGAGCTGTTTTTT.

This clone was seen a few times. This sequence joins TRBV29-1 and TRBJ1-1; TRBD1 aligns across 10 bases. With V trimmed by 5 bases and J by 1 base, 1 base remained unmatched. The CDR3 is made up of 13 amino acids. The germline V gene has CDR1 SQVTM and CDR2 ANQGSEA. For the CDR3, the DNA is TGCAGCGTTCGGACAGGGGGGAACACTGAAGCTTTCTTT. Translated, it gives CSVRTGGNTEAFF.

The V and J genes are TRBV7-9 and TRBJ2-1; perhaps TRBD1 as D (5 bases). The V gene lost 1 base and the J gene lost 0 bases, with 16 bases spanning the gap. The CDR3 contains 18 residues. The germline gives CDR1 SEHNR, CDR2 FQNEAQ (reference sequence). The CDR3 protein is CASSLEAWARASYNEQFF. The DNA of the CDR3 is TGTGCCAGCAGCTTAGAGGCGTGGGCCAGGGCCTCCTACAATGAGCAGTTCTTC.

This clone was observed a few times. V and J are TRBV19 and TRBJ2-2; 10 nucleotides match TRBD1. CDR1 is LNHDA and CDR2 is SQIVND in the germline V gene (reference sequence). This CDR3 region has 15 residues. With V trimmed by 4 bases and J by 4 bases, 3 bases remained unmatched. This CDR3 reads CASSTGTGATGELFF. The DNA of the CDR3 is TGTGCCAGTAGTACCGGGACAGGGGCCACCGGGGAGCTGTTTTTT.

The chain combines TRBV28 with TRBJ1-1, with D hard to call. The CDR3 consists of 13 residues. V was trimmed by 8 bases and J by 4 bases, leaving 14 bases between them. Germline-derived CDR1 and CDR2 are MDHEN and SYDVKM. CDR3 protein: CASGQMGGTEAFF. The CDR3, as DNA: TGTGCCAGCGGCCAAATGGGAGGCACTGAAGCTTTCTTT.

The chain joins TRBV11-2 to TRBJ2-7, with 8 bases lining up with TRBD2. The V segment lost 6 bases and the J segment 8 bases; nucleotides outside the gene matches: 18. CDR1 is SGHAT and CDR2 is FQNNGV in the germline V gene. This CDR3 comprises 16 residues. The CDR3 region is CASSSKTGRAIPQQYF. The CDR3 coding sequence is TGTGCCAGCAGTTCAAAGACCGGGAGGGCCATCCCACAGCAGTACTTC.

The chain combines TRBV29-1 with TRBJ2-7; TRBD1 might be the D (6 bases). Trimming stripped 1 base from V and 6 bases from J, with 10 bases between. The CDR3 runs to 12 residues. Germline CDR1 SQVTM, CDR2 ANQGSEA. CDR3 in amino acids: CSVEGWGLEQYF. The CDR3 region has the DNA TGCAGCGTTGAAGGGTGGGGGCTCGAGCAGTACTTC.

This chain uses TRBV5-5 with TRBJ2-7, with D perhaps TRBD2 (6 bases). Trimming took 4 bases from V and 4 from J, leaving 9 bases between them. The CDR3 totals 12 residues. Germline values: CDR1 SGHKS, CDR2 YYEKEE (reference sequence). The CDR3 DNA reads as TGTGCCAGCAGCCCCGGGACTTACGAGCAGTACTTC. It specifies CASSPGTYEQYF.

The V call is TRBV19, the J call TRBJ2-1; perhaps TRBD2 as D (5 bases). The CDR3 has 16 residues. CDR1 LNHDA and CDR2 SQIVND come from the germline V gene (reference sequence). Trimming took 5 bases from V and 4 from J, leaving 18 bases between them. CDR3 coding DNA: TGTGCCAGTAGTTCGACCCGTCCGGGGTCATACAATGAGCAGTTCTTC. Its translation is CASSSTRPGSYNEQFF.

The chain has TRBV5-6 and TRBJ1-2, with D unresolved. CDR1 SGHDT and CDR2 YYEEEE come from the germline V gene. V was pared by 4 bases and J by 8 bases, with 15 bases between. The CDR3 runs 13 residues. Here the CDR3 DNA reads TGTGCCAGCAGCGCGGCGGGGAGTGGCGGCTACACCTTC. Translation: CASSAAGSGGYTF.

V gene TRBV6-5 combines with J gene TRBJ2-2; D is perhaps TRBD2 (6 bases). Trimming left V 0 bases short and J 4 bases short, with 6 bases between. There are 14 residues in the CDR3. CDR1 is MNHEY, CDR2 SVGAGI, per germline. The CDR3 loop is CASSYSGGTGELFF. DNA of the CDR3: TGTGCCAGCAGTTACTCGGGGGGCACCGGGGAGCTGTTTTTT.

The chain links TRBV5-1 to TRBJ2-5; 7 nucleotides line up with TRBD2. The CDR3 length is 15 residues. Germline lookup yields CDR1 SGHRS and CDR2 YFSETQ. With V trimmed by 2 bases and J by 1 base, 5 bases remained unmatched. The CDR3 DNA sequence: TGCGCCAGCAGCTTTGAGGGAGGGCCCCAAGAGACCCAGTACTTC. Amino acid sequence: CASSFEGGPQETQYF.

This clone has a single count. This sequence joins TRBV5-1 and TRBJ2-7; 7 bases fit TRBD1. The trim removed 5 bases at V and 4 bases at J, leaving 3 bases unmatched. CDR1 is SGHRS, CDR2 YFSETQ, per germline. This CDR3 comprises 12 residues. CDR3: CASRQQGYEQYF. Here the CDR3 DNA reads TGCGCCAGCAGGCAACAGGGGTACGAGCAGTACTTC.

V is TRBV29-1 and J is TRBJ1-1, with D possibly being TRBD1 (6 bases). The CDR3 contains 14 residues. The germline V gene encodes CDR1 SQVTM and CDR2 ANQGSEA. V lost 6 bases, J lost 4 bases, and 18 bases lay in between. The CDR3 DNA follows: TGCAGCGTCGATTTTACAGGGAGGGGCACTGAAGCTTTCTTT. As protein: CSVDFTGRGTEAFF.

The chain recombines TRBV27 with TRBJ1-3; D is perhaps TRBD1 (5 bases). CDR1 MNHEY and CDR2 SMNVEV come from the germline V gene (reference sequence). The V end was cut by 2 bases, the J end by 2 bases, with 10 bases between. The CDR3 covers 15 residues. The CDR3 region is CASSLLQGPGNTIYF. The DNA of the CDR3 is TGTGCCAGCAGTTTACTGCAGGGCCCTGGAAACACCATATATTTT.

This clone was counted a single time. V is TRBV27 and J is TRBJ2-2; 8 nucleotides align to TRBD2. This CDR3 spans 15 amino acids. The V gene's germline CDR1 is MNHEY and CDR2 SMNVEV (reference sequence). Germline trimming cut 6 bases from V and 6 bases from J; bases unmatched to any gene: 9. CDR3 region: CASRLERERPGELFF. Here the CDR3 DNA reads TGTGCCAGCAGACTCGAGCGGGAGCGACCCGGGGAGCTGTTTTTT.

The J gene is TRBJ2-1, the V gene TRBV4-1; D unclear. CDR1 is MGHRA and CDR2 is YSYEKL in the germline V gene. This CDR3 spans 15 amino acids. V was cut by 0 bases and J by 4 bases, with 10 bases left in between. CDR3 loop: CASSQERSDYNEQFF. The CDR3 DNA follows: TGCGCCAGCAGCCAAGAGCGCAGCGATTACAATGAGCAGTTCTTC.

This chain uses TRBV30 with TRBJ1-1; D is unclear. The CDR3 contains 13 residues. V dropped 4 bases and J dropped 0 bases, with 9 bases sitting between them. Germline V gives CDR1 GTSNPN, CDR2 SVGIG (reference sequence). The CDR3 loop is CAWTETMNTEAFF. CDR3 bases: TGTGCCTGGACTGAGACAATGAACACTGAAGCTTTCTTT. Drawing the rest from reference TRBV30 and TRBJ1-1, the complete variable domain is SQTIHQWPATLVQPVGSPLSLECTVEGTSNPNLYWYRQAAGRGLQLLFYSVGIGQISSEVPQNLSASRPQDRQFILSSKKLLLSDSGFYLCAWTETMNTEAFFGQGTRLTVV.

The chain couples TRBV29-1 to TRBJ2-7, with a possible D match to TRBD1 (6 bases). Trimming pared 5 bases from V and 2 bases from J, leaving 13 bases between. Germline V lookup: CDR1 SQVTM, CDR2 ANQGSEA. The CDR3 runs 13 residues. CDR3 sequence: CSVRTVDTYEQYF. CDR3 DNA: TGCAGCGTTCGGACAGTGGACACCTACGAGCAGTACTTC.

The chain links TRBV6-5 to TRBJ2-7, with D possibly being TRBD1 (6 bases). V lost 2 bases and J 3 bases, leaving 8 bases between the germline ends. CDR1 and CDR2 from the germline V gene are MNHEY and SVGAGI. This CDR3 region has 13 residues. The CDR3 sequence: CASSYNRDYEQYF. CDR3 DNA: TGTGCCAGCAGTTACAACAGGGACTACGAGCAGTACTTC.